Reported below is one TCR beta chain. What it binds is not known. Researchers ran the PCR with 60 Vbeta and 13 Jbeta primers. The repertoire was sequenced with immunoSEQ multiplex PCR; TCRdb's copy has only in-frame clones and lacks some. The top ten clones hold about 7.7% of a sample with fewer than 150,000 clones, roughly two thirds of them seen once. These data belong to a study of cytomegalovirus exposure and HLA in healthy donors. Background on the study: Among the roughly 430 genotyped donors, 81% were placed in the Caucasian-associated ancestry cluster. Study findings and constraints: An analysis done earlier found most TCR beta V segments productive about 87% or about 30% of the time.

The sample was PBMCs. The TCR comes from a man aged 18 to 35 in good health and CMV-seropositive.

The CDR3 sequence is CASSPADRGTGYTF. In DNA, the CDR3 is TGCGCCAGCAGCCCGGCGGACAGGGGGACCGGCTACACCTTC. This chain connects TRBV5-1 to TRBJ1-2; 10 bases are a match to TRBD1. This CDR3 spans 14 amino acids. The V gene's germline CDR1 is SGHRS and CDR2 YFSETQ. The V and J ends lost 4 bases and 8 bases, in that order; junction bases with no gene match: 8.